This TCR beta chain was captured in a study of T cell responses to AZD1222 COVID-19 vaccine. Study as a whole: Both about-4-week and about-12-week second-dose recipients were combined. Study results and caveats: The study found vaccine-associated CD4 TCRs spanning spike, dominant at 160-218 and 743-854. Nearly half of spike-specific TCRs reportedly target variant regions that are unmutated in the B.1.351 and B.1.1.7 variants.

Comments on this clone: What it binds is unknown.

Data came from immunoSEQ multiplex PCR; TCRdb stores just in-frame clones and leaves some out. The table shows 65,000 to 90,000 clones, with about 91% occurring only once. The length of the CDR3 is 16 residues. Per germline, CDR1 SGHNT and CDR2 YYREEE (reference sequence). The trim removed 0 bases at V and 2 bases at J, leaving 5 bases unmatched. J is TRBJ2-3 and V is TRBV5-4; 8 bases are shared with TRBD2. This clonotype was obtained from an adult in good health. Specimen: peripheral blood, collected on day 0 of AZD1222 vaccination. CDR3 sequence: CASSLDIAGLTDTQYF. For the CDR3, the DNA is TGTGCCAGCAGCTTGGATATAGCGGGACTCACAGATACGCAGTATTTT. The variable domain in full, completed from reference TRBV5-4 and TRBJ2-3, reads ETGVTQSPTHLIKTRGQQVTLRCSSQSGHNTVSWYQQALGQGPQFIFQYYREEENGRGNFPPRFSGLQFPNYSSELNVNALELDDSALYLCASSLDIAGLTDTQYFGPGTRLTVL.